Sequencing of this T cell receptor (beta chain) was carried out in a study of T cells in Graves' hyperthyroidism and ophthalmopathy. Study observations and caveats: Within blood appeared most thyroid clonotypes that had expanded above 0.001. With a median lead of about six months before onset, the model predicted ophthalmopathy.

Clinicians diagnosed patients from clinical symptoms, serum thyroxine and TRAb, thyroid ultrasound and orbital computed tomography. The CDR3 regions of TCR beta were amplified from RNA transcripts. First-round RT-PCR targeting the TCR CDR3 was performed with the HTBI primer set. Using its own MiXCR run on the multiplex PCR reads, TCRdb lists one record per CDR3 protein. There are more than 300,000 distinct CDR3 sequences in the sample; approximately 14% occur only once, and approximately 10% lies in the top ten. This clonotype came up many times. The antigen is unknown. This receptor was taken from a woman aged 55-69 years with Graves' hyperthyroidism. Specimen: blood.

The CDR3 loop reads CASSQAPRDEQFF. For the CDR3, the DNA is TGTGCCAGCAGCCAAGCCCCCCGGGATGAGCAGTTCTTC. This chain uses TRBV3-1 with TRBJ2-1; no clear D. Germline V gene lookup returns CDR1 LGHDT and CDR2 YNNKEL (reference sequence). V lost 1 base and J lost 8, with 9 bases in between. This CDR3 comprises 13 residues.